The rows below give T cell receptor beta chains drawn from one sample of a study of blood T cell repertoires in COVID-19. The repertoire was sequenced with immunoSEQ multiplex PCR; TCRdb's copy has only in-frame clones and lacks some. The sample consists of 150,000 to 200,000 clones, over 80% of them appearing once. Sequences were obtained from peripheral blood. All receptors derive from a woman aged 70 to 79 with COVID-19, enrolled during active disease. Both conserved end residues are part of each CDR3. A D gene is named only where the DNA matches it firmly. Where a row states a size, it is once, few, many or the class of an expanded clone; other rows omit it.

cdr3_length j_call d_call v_call clone_size cdr3_aa cdr3_nt
15 TRBJ2-1 NA TRBV2 NA CASSDSDAKYNEQFF TGTGCCAGCAGTGATAGCGATGCCAAGTACAATGAGCAGTTCTTC
12 TRBJ2-2 NA TRBV12-3/TRBV12-4 NA CASSRELGELFF TGTGCCAGCAGCCGGGAACTCGGGGAGCTGTTTTTT
15 TRBJ1-5 NA TRBV19 once CASSEDKYSNQPQHF TGTGCCAGTAGTGAGGACAAGTATAGCAATCAGCCCCAGCATTTT
16 TRBJ2-5 TRBD2 TRBV25-1 NA CASSVSLAGISETQYF TGTGCCAGCAGCGTCTCCCTAGCGGGAATCTCAGAGACCCAGTACTTC
18 TRBJ1-2 NA TRBV18 NA CASSPPEGLQGANYGYTF TGTGCCAGCTCACCACCGGAAGGGTTACAGGGCGCGAACTATGGCTACACCTTC
15 TRBJ2-1 TRBD2 TRBV2 NA CASSPGTSGYNEQFF TGTGCCAGCAGTCCCGGGACTAGCGGTTACAATGAGCAGTTCTTC
12 TRBJ2-3 NA TRBV3-1/TRBV3-2 NA CASSQEGLTQYF TGTGCCAGCAGCCAAGAGGGGCTTACGCAGTATTTT
11 TRBJ2-1 NA TRBV20-1 NA CSARDVDEQFF TGCAGTGCTAGAGACGTAGATGAGCAGTTCTTC
18 TRBJ2-5 TRBD2 TRBV5-1 NA CASSRAGTSGTGGETQYF TGCGCCAGCAGCCGAGCCGGGACTAGCGGGACTGGGGGAGAGACCCAGTACTTC
15 TRBJ1-6 NA TRBV5-1 NA CASSLNSGSNSPLHF TGCGCCAGCAGCTTAAATTCAGGGTCCAATTCACCCCTCCACTTT
14 TRBJ2-1 NA TRBV6-5 NA CASRTDGSYNEQFF TGTGCCAGCAGAACAGACGGCTCCTACAATGAGCAGTTCTTC
19 TRBJ2-3 TRBD2 TRBV9 NA CASSSRLAGGPVSADTQYF TGTGCCAGCAGCTCCCGACTAGCGGGAGGGCCGGTTTCGGCAGATACGCAGTATTTT
17 TRBJ1-5 NA TRBV27 NA CASSLKAGQLGGQPQHF TGTGCCAGCAGTTTGAAGGCGGGTCAACTCGGGGGTCAGCCCCAGCATTTT
14 TRBJ1-1 NA TRBV27 few CASRGLWGDTEAFF TGTGCCAGCCGGGGACTTTGGGGGGACACTGAAGCTTTCTTT
16 TRBJ1-2 TRBD1 TRBV5-1 NA CASSIRTGPYGYGYTF TGCGCCAGCAGCATAAGGACAGGGCCTTATGGCTATGGCTACACCTTC
18 TRBJ2-6 TRBD1 TRBV29-1 NA CSVGGPGGAYAGANVLTF TGCAGCGTGGGCGGGCCAGGGGGCGCATATGCTGGGGCCAACGTCCTGACTTTC
16 TRBJ1-4 NA TRBV27 NA CASSFWTVATNEKLFF TGTGCCAGCAGTTTTTGGACTGTTGCAACTAATGAAAAACTGTTTTTT
16 TRBJ1-2 NA TRBV4-3 NA CASSQDPVGGNYGYTF TGCGCCAGCAGCCAAGACCCCGTGGGGGGTAACTATGGCTACACCTTC
14 TRBJ2-3 TRBD2 TRBV19 NA CASSFGLAPDTQYF TGTGCCAGTAGCTTCGGACTAGCTCCAGATACGCAGTATTTT
13 TRBJ1-2 NA TRBV6-5 NA CASTAGAVYGYTF TGTGCCAGCACCGCAGGGGCGGTCTATGGCTACACCTTC
13 TRBJ1-6 NA TRBV3-1/TRBV3-2 NA CASSQEGGSTLHF TGTGCCAGCAGCCAAGAGGGGGGGAGCACCCTCCACTTT
18 TRBJ1-2 NA TRBV28 NA CASSGLFGRGGEANGYTF TGTGCCAGCAGTGGTCTTTTTGGCAGGGGCGGAGAGGCGAATGGCTACACCTTC
13 TRBJ2-5 TRBD1 TRBV9 NA CASSAGTGEDQYF TGTGCCAGCAGCGCCGGGACAGGGGAGGACCAGTACTTC